This TCR beta chain is from a study of identical twins. Trimming removed 0 bases at V and 0 bases at J, with 9 bases between. The CDR3 runs to 15 residues. Germline V lookup: CDR1 SGDLS, CDR2 YYNGEE. Template switching (which added a universal primer site) was used, and cDNA carried unique molecular identifiers. TCRdb re-called the 5' RACE reads through MiXCR, storing one row per CDR3 protein. The table lists about 190,000 distinct CDR3 sequences, more than 15% of them singletons. A further study also used this sample, focusing on T cells expressing NK-cell markers. That investigation notes: Sorted CD3+CD56-NKG2C+, CD3+CD56+NKG2C- and CD3+CD56+NKG2C+ T cells were the source of the TCR beta repertoires. CD8+ T cells in 5 or 6 donors included dominant NKG2C+ clonotypes at about 1.0-7.5%. The CD3+CD56-NKG2C+ fraction of a handful of donors was likewise dominated by these clonotypes.

This TCR came from a young woman in good health. V is TRBV9 and J is TRBJ1-2; D may be TRBD1 (6 bases). The sequenced material came from CD8+ T cells sorted from blood. CDR3 DNA sequence: TGTGCCAGCAGCGTAGGCCCAGGGGCTAACTATGGCTACACCTTC. Translated, it gives CASSVGPGANYGYTF.